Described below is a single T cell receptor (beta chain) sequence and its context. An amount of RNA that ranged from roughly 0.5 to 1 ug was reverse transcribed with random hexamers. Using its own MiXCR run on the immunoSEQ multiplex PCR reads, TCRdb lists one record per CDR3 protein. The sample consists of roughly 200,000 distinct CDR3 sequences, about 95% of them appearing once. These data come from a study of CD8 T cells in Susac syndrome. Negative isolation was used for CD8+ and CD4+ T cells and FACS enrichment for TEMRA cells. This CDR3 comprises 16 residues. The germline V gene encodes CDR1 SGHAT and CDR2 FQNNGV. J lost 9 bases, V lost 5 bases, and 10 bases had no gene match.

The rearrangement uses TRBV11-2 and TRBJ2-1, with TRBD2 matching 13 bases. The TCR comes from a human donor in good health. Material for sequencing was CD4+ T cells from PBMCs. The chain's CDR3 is CASSRGTSGDRGEQFF. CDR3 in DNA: TGTGCCAGCAGCAGGGGGACTAGCGGGGACAGGGGTGAGCAGTTCTTC.